The 13 T cell receptor beta chains in this list originate from one sample, sequenced in a study of TIL therapy for anti-PD-1-resistant metastatic lung cancer. The libraries were made with immunoSEQ v3. Sequencing used immunoSEQ multiplex PCR; TCRdb keeps in-frame clones, though not all of them. The sample includes about 6,300 clones, around three fifths of them seen just once. Time point reported: pre-treatment sample, taken before nivolumab and TIL therapy. Tumor tissue came from excised metastases, mostly pleural nodules or supraclavicular lymph nodes. Sequencing was performed on tumor tissue, taken at baseline. Receptors were obtained from a person between 25 and 79 years old with non-small cell lung cancer.

The J gene is TRBJ2-5, the V gene TRBV13, with D uncertain. CDR1 and CDR2 from the germline V gene are PRHDT and FYEKMQ (reference sequence). The CDR3 extends over 16 amino acids. Trimming removed 6 bases at V and 0 bases at J, with 17 bases between. CDR3 sequence (DNA): TGTGCCAGCAGTTCCGGACGACACCGGTACCAAGAGACCCAGTACTTC. It codes for CASSSGRHRYQETQYF.

This chain joins TRBV25-1 and TRBJ1-1; TRBD1 is a possible D gene (5 bases). The V gene's germline CDR1 is MGHDK and CDR2 SYGVNS. Trimming pared 1 base from V and 6 bases from J, leaving 15 bases between. The length of the CDR3 is 15 residues. The CDR3 reads CASSEFVRGGAEAFF. The CDR3, as DNA: TGTGCCAGCAGTGAATTTGTTCGGGGAGGGGCTGAAGCTTTCTTT.

This chain uses TRBV5-1 with TRBJ2-7, with 11 bases matching TRBD2. The CDR3 contains 16 residues. The V segment lost 0 bases and the J segment 2 bases; nucleotides outside the gene matches: 4. Germline V CDR1 and CDR2: SGHRS, YFSETQ. In DNA form, the CDR3 reads TGCGCCAGCAGCTTGGGGTTGACTAGCGGGACCTACGAGCAGTACTTC. Protein sequence: CASSLGLTSGTYEQYF.

This chain joins TRBV6-2 or TRBV6-3 and TRBJ1-3, with D perhaps matching TRBD1 (6 bases). Germline loops: CDR1 MNHEY, CDR2 SVGEGT. V was shortened by 5 bases and J by 4 bases, with 21 bases between the two germline ends. The CDR3 has 17 amino acids. In DNA, the CDR3 is TGTGCCAGCAGTGTACCGGGACATTGGACGCGCGGAAACACCATATATTTT. Protein sequence: CASSVPGHWTRGNTIYF.

The rearrangement joins TRBV5-1 to TRBJ2-5, with D possibly matching TRBD2 (5 bases). CDR1 and CDR2 (germline): SGHRS, YFSETQ. V was pared by 4 bases and J by 4 bases, with 11 bases between. This CDR3 comprises 13 residues. CDR3 protein: CASSQGSGETQYF. The CDR3 DNA sequence: TGCGCCAGCAGCCAAGGGAGTGGAGAGACCCAGTACTTC. The complete variable domain, with remaining parts taken from reference TRBV5-1 and TRBJ2-5, reads KAGVTQTPRYLIKTRGQQVTLSCSPISGHRSVSWYQQTPGQGLQFLFEYFSETQRNKGNFPGRFSGRQFSNSRSEMNVSTLELGDSALYLCASSQGSGETQYFGPGTRLLVL.

This clone was detected a few times. The chain is built from TRBV7-9 and TRBJ1-5; unclear D gene. V was cut by 8 bases and J by 7 bases, with 3 bases left in between. Germline V gives CDR1 SEHNR, CDR2 FQNEAQ (reference sequence). This CDR3 is 9 amino acids long. The CDR3 DNA reads as TGTGCCAGCGGCCAGCCCCAGCATTTT. Its protein is CASGQPQHF.

J is TRBJ2-3 and V is TRBV5-6; 7 bases are a match to TRBD2. Germline V CDR1 and CDR2: SGHDT, YYEEEE. The CDR3 has 16 amino acids. The ends lost 0 bases at V and 4 bases at J; junction bases unmatched: 8. As DNA, the CDR3 is TGTGCCAGCAGCTTGGAAGCGGGAATTACGGCAGATACGCAGTATTTT. It translates to CASSLEAGITADTQYF. Full variable domain (rest looked up from reference TRBV5-6 and TRBJ2-3): DAGVTQSPTHLIKTRGQQVTLRCSPKSGHDTVSWYQQALGQGPQFIFQYYEEEERQRGNFPDRFSGHQFPNYSSELNVNALLLGDSALYLCASSLEAGITADTQYFGPGTRLTVL.

The rearrangement links TRBV19 to TRBJ1-1; D unresolved. Trimming removed 5 bases from V and 2 bases from J, with 24 bases in between. CDR3 length equals 18 residues. Germline-derived CDR1 and CDR2 are LNHDA and SQIVND (reference sequence). CDR3: CASSSTPRSPPLNTEAFF. CDR3 DNA: TGTGCCAGTAGTTCGACGCCCCGTTCACCCCCCTTAAACACTGAAGCTTTCTTT.

This clone was recorded once. The chain uses TRBV24-1 and TRBJ2-7, with D hard to call. Trimming shortened V by 5 bases and J by 0 bases, and 7 bases separated the two germline ends. The V gene's germline CDR1 is KGHDR and CDR2 SFDVKD. The CDR3 runs to 13 residues. The DNA of the CDR3 is TGTGCCACCAGTGGCTGTGTCTCCTACGAGCAGTACTTC. As protein: CATSGCVSYEQYF.

This clone was seen a handful of times. The sample holds other DNA sequences that translate to the same CDR3. In nucleotides, the CDR3 is TGTGCCAGCAGCTTGGGTGGTGAAGGCGAGCAGTACGTC. Protein sequence: CASSLGGEGEQYV. This rearrangement joins TRBV7-2 to TRBJ2-7; no firm D call. This CDR3 comprises 13 residues. Germline V CDR1 and CDR2: SGHTA, FQGNSA. With 3 bases removed from V and 6 bases from J, the gap between germline ends came to 12 bases.

The genes are TRBV5-5 and TRBJ1-5; no clear D. Deletions cut 2 bases from V and 4 bases from J, with 7 bases between. Germline V gene lookup returns CDR1 SGHKS and CDR2 YYEKEE (reference sequence). The CDR3 is made up of 13 amino acids. The CDR3 loop reads CASSFGENQPQHF. The CDR3 nucleotides are TGTGCCAGCAGCTTTGGCGAGAATCAGCCCCAGCATTTT.

The gene calls are TRBV12-5 and TRBJ1-6; D may be TRBD1 (5 bases). Germline V gene data show CDR1 as LGHNT and CDR2 as FRNRAP. The germline V and J ends were trimmed by 0 bases and 8 bases, with 17 bases remaining between them. The CDR3 has 17 amino acids. The CDR3 nucleotides read TGTGCTAGTGGTTTGGTAGGGGCGGGCCCGCCGGATTCACCCCTCCACTTT. As protein: CASGLVGAGPPDSPLHF. The full variable domain, with the rest looked up from reference TRBV12-5 and TRBJ1-6, is DARVTQTPRHKVTEMGQEVTMRCQPILGHNTVFWYRQTMMQGLELLAYFRNRAPLDDSGMPKDRFSAEMPDATLATLKIQPSEPRDSAVYFCASGLVGAGPPDSPLHFGNGTRLTVT.

CDR3 amino acids: CASSEPPNYGYTF. The CDR3 DNA reads as TGTGCCAGCAGTGAACCCCCGAACTATGGCTACACCTTC. The chain carries TRBV6-1 and TRBJ1-2; D remains ambiguous. CDR1 and CDR2 from the germline V gene are MNHNS and SASEGT. V was pared by 2 bases and J by 2 bases, with 6 bases between. The CDR3 has 13 residues.